This T cell receptor beta chain appears in the sequencing data of a study of T-cell memory formation after mild COVID-19. Germline CDR1 MNHEY, CDR2 SVGAGI. There are 16 residues in the CDR3. Trimming took 6 bases from V and 4 from J; bases not matched to a gene: 12. From the 5' RACE reads, TCRdb called clonotypes with MiXCR, one entry per CDR3 protein. The data contain roughly 160,000 distinct CDR3 sequences, more than 9% of them singletons. On this clonotype itself: Its matching antigen is unknown.

General study findings and limits: SARS-CoV-2 specificity was not confirmed for second-wave clones peaking on day 37. Pre-infection memory harbored some responding clones, suggesting cross-reactive memory joined. The study found contracting CD4+ clones mainly in CM and EM and contracting CD8+ clones in EMRA.

This clonotype originated in a man younger than 35 who had mild COVID-19 (a few samples of this study predate the infection). Cell type and time point are not known. The sequenced material came from PBMCs or a T cell subset sorted from them (not recorded which). This chain links TRBV6-5 with TRBJ2-3; TRBD2 matches at 8 bases. The CDR3 DNA reads as TGTGCCAGCAGCTCCGGGACTAGAGAAAGCGCAGATACGCAGTATTTT. Amino acids: CASSSGTRESADTQYF.